This T cell receptor beta chain appears in the sequencing data of a study of shared clonotypes between healthy human individuals. This CDR3 has 17 residues. CDR1 and CDR2 (germline): SGHTA, FQGNSA. Trimming removed 2 bases at V and 1 base at J, with 17 bases between. The method was immunoSEQ multiplex PCR; TCRdb's version includes in-frame clones alone and lacks a portion of them. The sample has about 2.3 million clones; about 90% are singletons. Sample: naive CD4+ T cells from PBMCs. The subset: CD45RA+ positively selected. The chain is built from TRBV7-2 and TRBJ1-1; D call uncertain. This receptor was identified in a man younger than 35 in good health. Some clones in this sample may be carry-over from other donors' samples. The CDR3 DNA reads as TGTGCCAGCAGCTTATTTTACCCGGGATCACCGAACACTGAAGCTTTCTTT. It translates to CASSLFYPGSPNTEAFF. Complete variable domain (other parts from reference TRBV7-2 and TRBJ1-1): GAGVSQSPSNKVTEKGKDVELRCDPISGHTALYWYRQSLGQGLEFLIYFQGNSAPDKSGLPSDRFSAERTGGSVSTLTIQRTQQEDSAVYLCASSLFYPGSPNTEAFFGQGTRLTVV.